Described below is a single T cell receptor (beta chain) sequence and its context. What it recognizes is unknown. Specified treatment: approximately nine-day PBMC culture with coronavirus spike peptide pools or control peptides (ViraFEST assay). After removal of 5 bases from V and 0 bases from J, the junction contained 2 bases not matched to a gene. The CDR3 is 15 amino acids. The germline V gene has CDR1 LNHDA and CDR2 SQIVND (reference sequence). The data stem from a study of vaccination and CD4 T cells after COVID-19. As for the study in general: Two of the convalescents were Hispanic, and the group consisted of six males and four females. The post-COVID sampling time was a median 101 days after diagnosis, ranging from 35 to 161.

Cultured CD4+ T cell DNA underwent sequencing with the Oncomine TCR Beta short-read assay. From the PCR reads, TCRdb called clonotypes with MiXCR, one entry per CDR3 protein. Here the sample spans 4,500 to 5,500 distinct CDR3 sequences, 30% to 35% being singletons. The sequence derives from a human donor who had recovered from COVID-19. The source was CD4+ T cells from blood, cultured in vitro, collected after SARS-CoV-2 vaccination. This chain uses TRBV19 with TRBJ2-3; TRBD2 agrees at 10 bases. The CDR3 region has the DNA TGTGCCAGTAGTGTGACTAGCGGGAGCACAGATACGCAGTATTTT. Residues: CASSVTSGSTDTQYF.